These 21 T cell receptor beta chains share one sample of origin, sequenced in a study of shared clonotypes between healthy human individuals. The repertoire was sequenced with immunoSEQ multiplex PCR; TCRdb's copy has only in-frame clones and lacks some. The repertoire includes approximately 500,000 clones, about three quarters of them detected once, and around 12% sits in the top ten. The source material was PBMCs. The receptors shown here come from a woman between 35 and 50 years old in good health. Some clones in this sample may be carry-over from other donors' samples.

J is TRBJ2-2 and V is TRBV5-5; 9 positions agree with TRBD1. Germline assignment: CDR1 SGHKS and CDR2 YYEKEE (reference sequence). V trimming: 3 bases; J trimming: 5 bases; junction bases outside the gene matches: 5. The CDR3 extends over 15 amino acids. The chain's CDR3 is CASSSRQGDTGELFF. Here the CDR3 DNA reads TGTGCCAGCAGCTCCCGACAGGGGGATACCGGGGAGCTGTTTTTT.

The chain combines TRBV7-9 with TRBJ2-1, with TRBD2 matching 15 bases. Germline CDR1 SEHNR, CDR2 FQNEAQ (reference sequence). V lost 4 bases and J lost 10; bases outside the gene matches: 11. This CDR3 has 17 residues. The CDR3 spells CASSSPRGLAGGAEQFF. The CDR3 DNA reads as TGTGCCAGCAGCTCTCCACGGGGACTAGCGGGAGGAGCGGAGCAGTTCTTC.

The chain carries TRBV7-7 and TRBJ2-2; D may be TRBD1 (5 bases). In germline, CDR1 is SSHAT, CDR2 FNYEAQ (reference sequence). V shed 1 base and J shed 2 bases, with 11 bases lying between them. The CDR3 spans 16 residues. The CDR3 nucleotides read TGTGCCAGCAGCTTAGGTGGCAGGGTAAACACCGGGGAGCTGTTTTTT. Its protein product is CASSLGGRVNTGELFF.

This chain connects TRBV7-3 to TRBJ2-7; D unclear. This CDR3 comprises 13 residues. CDR1 is SGHTA, CDR2 FQGTGA, per germline. V was cut by 0 bases and J by 3 bases, with 6 bases left in between. In DNA form, the CDR3 reads TGTGCCAGCAGCTTAACAGGATACTACGAGCAGTACTTC. This codes for CASSLTGYYEQYF.

The V call is TRBV29-1, the J call TRBJ1-2; D gene unclear. Germline CDR1 SQVTM, CDR2 ANQGSEA. The CDR3 runs 14 residues. The V and J ends lost 0 bases and 4 bases respectively, with 12 bases between them. As DNA, the CDR3 is TGCAGCGTTGAAGATCTCGGGCAGCTCTATGGCTACACCTTC. Translation: CSVEDLGQLYGYTF.

The chain links TRBV18 to TRBJ2-7, with 8 bases aligning to TRBD1. The CDR3 is 13 residues long. V shed 3 bases, J shed 6 bases, and the junction held 4 bases outside the gene matches. Germline V lookup: CDR1 KGHSH, CDR2 LQKENI. The CDR3 here is CASSPTGDFEQYF. As DNA, the CDR3 is TGTGCCAGCTCACCGACAGGGGATTTCGAGCAGTACTTC. Drawing the rest from reference TRBV18 and TRBJ2-7, the complete variable domain is NAGVMQNPRHLVRRRGQEARLRCSPMKGHSHVYWYRQLPEEGLKFMVYLQKENIIDESGMPKERFSAEFPKEGPSILRIQQVVRGDSAAYFCASSPTGDFEQYFGPGTRLTVT.

J is TRBJ2-3 and V is TRBV29-1; possibly TRBD1 or TRBD2 for D (5 bases each). V gave up 4 bases and J gave up 12 bases, with 17 bases separating them. Germline V gene sequence: CDR1 SQVTM, CDR2 ANQGSEA. The CDR3 length is 12 residues. The CDR3 DNA follows: TGCAGCGTTGTTTGGGACCTAATGCCACAGTATTTT. It is translated as CSVVWDLMPQYF.

Only a few counts were recorded for this clone. The chain combines TRBV5-1 with TRBJ2-1; 8 bases align to TRBD2. CDR3 length: 17 amino acids. The ends lost 1 base at V and 7 bases at J; junction bases unmatched: 13. CDR1 SGHRS and CDR2 YFSETQ come from the germline V gene. The DNA for the CDR3 is TGCGCCAGCAGCTTGTTTGCTAGCGGGCTCGGTACGAATGAGCAGTTCTTC. Protein product: CASSLFASGLGTNEQFF.

This chain links TRBV28 with TRBJ1-2; D possibly corresponds to TRBD1 (6 bases). This CDR3 spans 12 amino acids. The germline CDR1 and CDR2 sequences are MDHEN and SYDVKM. Trimming took 4 bases from V and 8 from J, leaving 11 bases between them. Written as DNA, the CDR3 is TGTGCCAGCAGTTCAAACAGGGTCGGCTACACCTTC. Its translation: CASSSNRVGYTF.

The chain combines TRBV7-3 with TRBJ2-7, with D perhaps matching TRBD1 (6 bases). V was clipped by 5 bases and J by 2 bases, with 19 bases between them. The germline V gene encodes CDR1 SGHTA and CDR2 FQGTGA. This CDR3 has 16 amino acids. Here the CDR3 DNA reads TGTGCCAGCAGCCCTGGGGCAGGGGTTAATGCCTACGAGCAGTACTTC. This gives the protein CASSPGAGVNAYEQYF.

This clone was seen repeatedly, ten times or more. This chain joins TRBV29-1 and TRBJ1-4; D is possibly TRBD1 (5 bases). CDR3 size: 13 residues. Germline-derived CDR1 and CDR2 are SQVTM and ANQGSEA. V lost 4 bases and J lost 6, with 12 bases in between. The CDR3 loop reads CSVVSQGHEKLFF. CDR3 bases: TGCAGCGTTGTGTCGCAGGGCCATGAAAAACTGTTTTTT.

This clone has a handful of counts. The chain carries TRBV5-6 and TRBJ2-7, with D tentatively TRBD1 (5 bases). Trimming removed 7 bases at V and 0 bases at J, with 14 bases between. CDR3 size: 14 residues. Germline-derived CDR1 and CDR2 are SGHDT and YYEEEE. The CDR3 protein is CASRRQTYSYEQYF. The CDR3 region has the DNA TGTGCCAGCCGCCGACAGACCTACTCCTACGAGCAGTACTTC.

The genes are TRBV9 and TRBJ2-5; 8 bases map to TRBD1. CDR1 and CDR2 from the germline V gene are SGDLS and YYNGEE. The CDR3 is made up of 15 amino acids. V was clipped by 3 bases and J by 0 bases; unmatched bases: 4. The DNA for the CDR3 is TGTGCCAGCAGCGGACGACAGGGGAACCAAGAGACCCAGTACTTC. Its protein is CASSGRQGNQETQYF.

This clone was found a few times. The rearrangement links TRBV15 to TRBJ1-1; D is unresolved. CDR3 length: 13 residues. Trimming left V 0 bases short and J 4 bases short, with 6 bases between. The germline CDR1 and CDR2 sequences are LNHNV and YYDKDF (reference sequence). Written as DNA, the CDR3 is TGTGCCACCAGCAGAGAGAGGAGCACTGAAGCTTTCTTT. Translated, it gives CATSRERSTEAFF.

This clone was observed once. The chain employs TRBV27 and TRBJ1-1; 10 nucleotides match TRBD1. Germline V gives CDR1 MNHEY, CDR2 SMNVEV (reference sequence). V dropped 6 bases and J dropped 4; count of bases not matched to a gene: 8. The CDR3 length is 15 residues. The CDR3 DNA is TGTGCCAGCAGGGGCCAGGGACAGGGGATCACTGAAGCTTTCTTT. Its protein is CASRGQGQGITEAFF.

The chain employs TRBV4-2 and TRBJ2-1, with 10 positions matching TRBD1. Germline V lookup: CDR1 LGHNA, CDR2 YNFKEQ. The CDR3 contains 17 residues. After removal of 1 base from V and 6 bases from J, the junction contained 9 bases not matched to a gene. The CDR3 sequence: CASSQVLSRTGGNEQFF. CDR3 coding DNA: TGTGCCAGCAGCCAAGTTCTCTCCAGGACAGGGGGCAATGAGCAGTTCTTC.

V usage is TRBV5-1 and J usage is TRBJ1-2; perhaps TRBD1 as D (5 bases). Per germline, CDR1 SGHRS and CDR2 YFSETQ. CDR3 length equals 12 residues. Trimming removed 1 base at V and 5 bases at J, with 6 bases between. CDR3 region: CASSLTGYGYTF. The CDR3 DNA reads as TGCGCCAGCAGCTTGACAGGATATGGCTACACCTTC.

The V gene is TRBV28, the J gene TRBJ1-4, with D perhaps matching TRBD1 (5 bases). The germline gives CDR1 MDHEN, CDR2 SYDVKM. Between the trimmed V and J ends, which lost 0 bases and 0 bases, there was a span of 8 bases. This CDR3 is 16 amino acids long. The CDR3: CASSLWGTATNEKLFF. The CDR3 DNA reads as TGTGCCAGCAGTTTATGGGGGACCGCAACTAATGAAAAACTGTTTTTT.

CDR3: CASTRHLNTGELFF. In DNA form, the CDR3 reads TGTGCCAGCACCCGCCATCTGAACACCGGGGAGCTGTTTTTT. The chain joins TRBV7-2 to TRBJ2-2; D remains ambiguous. The V gene's germline CDR1 is SGHTA and CDR2 FQGNSA. This CDR3 spans 14 amino acids. With 7 bases removed from V and 1 base from J, the gap between germline ends came to 10 bases.

The chain links TRBV28 to TRBJ2-5; D possibly uses TRBD1 or TRBD2 (6 bases each). The CDR3 is 15 residues long. Germline assignment: CDR1 MDHEN and CDR2 SYDVKM. V was trimmed by 8 bases and J by 2 bases, leaving 18 bases between them. The CDR3 sequence is CASAEGGTLQETQYF. CDR3 coding DNA: TGTGCCAGCGCTGAGGGGGGCACACTTCAAGAGACCCAGTACTTC.

The CDR3 region is CASSLMGGDTQYF. In DNA form, the CDR3 reads TGTGCCAGCAGCTTAATGGGGGGGGATACGCAGTATTTT. The chain joins TRBV11-1 to TRBJ2-3, with TRBD2 matching over 7 bases. Germline CDR1 and CDR2: SGHAT and FQDESV (reference sequence). The CDR3 extends over 13 amino acids. V gave up 2 bases and J gave up 6 bases; unmatched junction bases: 2.